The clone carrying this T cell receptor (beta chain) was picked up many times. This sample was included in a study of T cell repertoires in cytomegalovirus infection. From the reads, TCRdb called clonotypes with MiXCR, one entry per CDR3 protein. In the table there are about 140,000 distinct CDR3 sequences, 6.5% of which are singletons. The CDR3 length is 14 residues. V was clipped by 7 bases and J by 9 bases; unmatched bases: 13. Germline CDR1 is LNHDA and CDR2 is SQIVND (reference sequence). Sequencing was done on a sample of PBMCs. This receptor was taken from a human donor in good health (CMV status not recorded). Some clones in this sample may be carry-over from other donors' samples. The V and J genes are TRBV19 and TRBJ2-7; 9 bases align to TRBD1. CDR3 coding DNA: TGTGCCAGTAAGGAGGGACAGGGCTCTTGGGCGCAGTACTTC. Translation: CASKEGQGSWAQYF.